Listed below are T cell receptor beta chains from one sample, sequenced in a study of cytomegalovirus exposure and HLA in healthy donors. Assay used: immunoSEQ multiplex PCR; TCRdb lists only in-frame clones, some missing. The sample consists of roughly 130,000 clones, approximately 79% of them appearing once. What was sequenced was PBMCs. The receptors stem from a young man in good health and CMV-seropositive. The CDR3 runs from the conserved cysteine through the conserved F or W. Each record gives: J gene, V gene, D gene, clone size, CDR3 DNA, CDR3 protein. D genes are given only for firm matches. Not all rows give a size; the values are once, few, many and, for expanded clones, a class.

TRBJ2-6	TRBV10-3	-	-	TGTGCCATCAGTGAGGGGCCGAAAGCTGGGGCCAACGTCCTGACTTTC	CAISEGPKAGANVLTF
TRBJ2-1	TRBV5-1	TRBD2	-	TGCGCCAGCACCCCATTAGCGGGAGCCTCCTACAATGAGCAGTTCTTC	CASTPLAGASYNEQFF
TRBJ1-5	TRBV10-1	-	-	TGCGCCAGCAGTGCCAGGAACGATCAGCCCCAGCATTTT	CASSARNDQPQHF
TRBJ1-5	TRBV7-9	-	-	TGTGCCAGCAGCCCAGGTAGCAATCAGCCCCAGCATTTT	CASSPGSNQPQHF
TRBJ2-2	TRBV4-1	-	-	TGCGCCAGCAGCTCAACGGCGAACACCGGGGAGCTGTTTTTT	CASSSTANTGELFF
TRBJ2-7	TRBV19	-	-	TGTGCCAGTAGTCCGACGGACAGAAAATCCTACGAGCAGTACTTC	CASSPTDRKSYEQYF
TRBJ1-5	TRBV28	-	-	TGTGCCAGCCTTACAGCCCTAAACCAAGCCCAGCATTTT	CASLTALNQAQHF
TRBJ2-7	TRBV6-1	TRBD1	-	TGTGCCAGCAGTGAAGCGCTTTTTTTACAGGGACAGAGCTCCTACGAGCAGTACTTC	CASSEALFLQGQSSYEQYF
TRBJ2-5	TRBV5-6	TRBD1	-	TGTGCCAGCAGCAGAATCGACAGGGGACGGGGAGAGACCCAGTACTTC	CASSRIDRGRGETQYF
TRBJ1-4	TRBV29-1	TRBD1	few	TGCAGCGCCAAAGGGGCAGGGGGGAGGGAAAAACTGTTTTTT	CSAKGAGGREKLFF
TRBJ1-2	TRBV28	TRBD1	once	TGTGCCAGCTTGGGACAGGGCTATGGCTACACCTTC	CASLGQGYGYTF
TRBJ2-5	TRBV2	TRBD2	few	TGTGCCAGCAGGGCTAGCGGGGGGGCCACGAGGACCCAGTACTTC	CASRASGGATRTQYF
TRBJ1-4	TRBV10-3	TRBD1	-	TGTGCCATCAGTGAGCCGGGACAGTCTAATGAAAAACTGTTTTTT	CAISEPGQSNEKLFF
TRBJ2-1	TRBV9	-	-	TGTGCCAGCAGCGTAGCTTTGTATGGCCGAGAGCAGTTCTTC	CASSVALYGREQFF
TRBJ1-5	TRBV7-2	-	few	TGTGCCAGCAGCTTACAGTTTCCCCAGCCCCAGCATTTT	CASSLQFPQPQHF
TRBJ1-5	TRBV7-8	TRBD1	few	TGTGCCAGCAGCGATTGGACAGGGGGAGGCAATCAGCCCCAGCATTTT	CASSDWTGGGNQPQHF
TRBJ2-5	TRBV7-7	TRBD2	-	TGTGCTAGCAGCTTAGGCGGGGGACCTCAAGAGACCCAGTACTTC	CASSLGGGPQETQYF
TRBJ2-7	TRBV9	TRBD2	-	TGTGCCAGCAGCGTAGATAGCGGGAGTCACTACGAGCAGTACTTC	CASSVDSGSHYEQYF
TRBJ2-7	TRBV21-1	-	-	TGTGCCAGCACCCTCTCCTACGAGCAGTACTTC	CASTLSYEQYF
TRBJ1-2	TRBV28	TRBD1	-	TGTGCCAGCAGTTTCGGGGACAGGAACTATGGCTACACCTTC	CASSFGDRNYGYTF
TRBJ2-7	TRBV15	TRBD2	few	TGTGCCACCAGCAGAGGGACTAGCGGGGATACCTACGAGCAGTACTTC	CATSRGTSGDTYEQYF
TRBJ1-5	TRBV28	-	-	TGTGCCAGCAGCCTACTCCATTCGGGAAACAATCAGCCCCAGCATTTT	CASSLLHSGNNQPQHF
TRBJ2-7	TRBV5-4	-	-	TGTGCCAGCAGCCCCTCGTTCAGCTACGAGCAGTACTTC	CASSPSFSYEQYF
TRBJ2-1	TRBV5-1	TRBD2	-	TGCGCCAGCAGCGAGACTAGCGGGCCAAATGAGCAGTTCTTC	CASSETSGPNEQFF
TRBJ2-7	TRBV5-1	-	-	TGCGCCAGCAGCTCCGCAAATGTCAGGGGCGAGCAGTACTTC	CASSSANVRGEQYF
TRBJ2-7	TRBV7-2	-	-	TGTGCCAGCAGCCTCGACTACTACGAGCAGTGCTTC	CASSLDYYEQCF
TRBJ1-1	TRBV14	-	few	TGTGCCAGCAGCCACCTACTCGCAGGGGCGAACACTGAAGCTTTCTTT	CASSHLLAGANTEAFF
TRBJ1-2	TRBV5-1	-	-	TGCGCCAGCAGCTTCGCACAGGGACACTATGGCTACACCTTC	CASSFAQGHYGYTF
TRBJ2-7	TRBV6-1	TRBD1	once	TGTGCCGGAGGATCGGGGACAGGGGGCTACGAGCAGTACTTC	CAGGSGTGGYEQYF
TRBJ1-5	TRBV19	-	-	TGTGCCAGTGTTGCGGGAATCAATCAGCCCCAGCATTTT	CASVAGINQPQHF
TRBJ2-7	TRBV18	TRBD1	-	TGTGCCAGCTCGCAAGGGACAGTCAACGAGCAGTACTTC	CASSQGTVNEQYF
TRBJ2-1	TRBV10-1	-	-	TGCGCCAGCAGTGCAGGGGTCACTCTTTACAATGAGCAGTTCTTC	CASSAGVTLYNEQFF
TRBJ2-3	TRBV5-4	-	-	TGTGCCAGCAGACCCGGGACTCTTAGCACAGATACGCAGTATTTT	CASRPGTLSTDTQYF
TRBJ1-1	TRBV5-1	-	-	TGCGCCAGCAGCTTGGCCGCGGCGGCGGGCACTGAAGCTTTCTTT	CASSLAAAAGTEAFF
TRBJ1-4	TRBV25-1	TRBD1	-	TGTGCCAGCAGCACGAACAGGGGGAGAGAAAAACTGTTTTTT	CASSTNRGREKLFF
TRBJ1-3	TRBV15	-	once	TGTGCCACCAGCAGAGATTATGGGCCCTCTGGAAACACCATATATTTT	CATSRDYGPSGNTIYF
TRBJ2-7	TRBV5-4	TRBD2	-	TGTGCCAGCAGCTTGGGACGGACTAGCGCCTACGAGCAGTACTTC	CASSLGRTSAYEQYF
TRBJ2-7	TRBV6-5	-	once	TGTGCCAGCAGTTACTCGACAGGAGAAAGGGCTTACGAGCAGTACTTC	CASSYSTGERAYEQYF
TRBJ1-5	TRBV2	-	-	TGTGCCAGCAGCGTACAGTCGGGGGGCGGGCAGCCCCAGCATTTT	CASSVQSGGGQPQHF
TRBJ1-2	TRBV5-5	-	-	TGTGCCAGCAGCCAACCGGCCGGAGGAAACTATGGCTACACCTTC	CASSQPAGGNYGYTF
TRBJ2-7	TRBV5-6	TRBD1	-	TGTGCCAGCACGACGCCGACAGGGTCTTACGAGCAGTACTTC	CASTTPTGSYEQYF
TRBJ1-1	TRBV18	-	-	TGTGCCAGCTCACCCCAGCGGATGAACACTGAAGCTTTCTTT	CASSPQRMNTEAFF
TRBJ2-1	TRBV4-3	TRBD2	-	TGCGCCAGCAGCTTGTCCGGGACTAGCGGGACGAATGAGCAGTTCTTC	CASSLSGTSGTNEQFF
TRBJ1-5	TRBV7-2	-	-	TGTGCCAGCAGCTCGAGACAGAATCAGCCCCAGCATTTT	CASSSRQNQPQHF
TRBJ2-1	TRBV28	TRBD2	-	TGTGCCAGCAGTTATCTACGGGGGGGTTACAATGAGCAGTTCTTC	CASSYLRGGYNEQFF